The sequence of this TCR beta chain was determined in a study of CD4 and CD8 cells across lung adenocarcinoma regions. TCRdb processed the PCR reads anew with MiXCR; each CDR3 protein has one entry. Of 21,000 or so distinct CDR3 sequences in the sample, about 50% were seen once. This sequence was found in a female donor with lung adenocarcinoma. The CD4 and CD8 labels of this study may be unreliable. The specimen sequenced was CD8+ T cells from the center of a lung tumor.

The CDR3 nucleotides are TGTGCCACCGGGAGGACAGGGAGTTGGACTAATGAAAAACTGTTTTTT. Translated: CATGRTGSWTNEKLFF. This chain links TRBV10-3 with TRBJ1-4; 8 bases are a match to TRBD1. The J segment lost 2 bases and the V segment lost 10 bases, leaving 12 bases of the junction unmatched. CDR3 size: 16 residues. Germline-derived CDR1 and CDR2 are ENHRY and SYGVKD.